This T cell receptor beta chain was documented in a study of CD8+CD57+ T cells in acquired aplastic anemia. The CDR3 length is 16 residues. CDR1 SQVTM and CDR2 ANQGSEA come from the germline V gene. J was trimmed by 2 bases and V by 8 bases; bases with no gene match: 14. Genomic DNA served as template for TCR beta VDJ and CDR3 profiling. TCRdb re-called the reads with MiXCR, one entry per CDR3 protein. The table lists about 160,000 distinct CDR3 sequences, 71% of them singletons. CD8+CD57+ cell expansion, shown by flow cytometry, had occurred in the patients selected for sequencing. Each patient gave a blood sample that was collected before any therapy had been received.

The chain links TRBV29-1 to TRBJ1-2; TRBD1 matches 10 bases. The sequenced sample consisted of sorted CD4+, CD8+, or CD8+CD57+ T cells (not recorded which) from PBMCs. This clonotype was sampled from a human donor with aplastic anemia. In DNA form, the CDR3 reads TGCAGCATAATGGGCGGGACAGGGGTTTTGAACTATGGCTACACCTTC. Translating gives CSIMGGTGVLNYGYTF.